In its sample, the clone carrying this TCR beta chain was seen once. What it binds is unknown. This sample was included in a study of T cells in Graves' hyperthyroidism and ophthalmopathy. This CDR3 contains 13 residues. J was trimmed by 6 bases and V by 6 bases; bases with no gene match: 7. Germline loops: CDR1 DFQATT, CDR2 SNEGSKA (reference sequence). General study findings and limits: Through a model of 13 V-J features, ophthalmopathy was separated from stable hyperthyroidism. The model identified upcoming ophthalmopathy a median approximately seven months ahead of onset. Most thyroid clonotypes with frequency above 0.001 were detected in blood.

What was amplified from RNA transcripts were TCR beta CDR3 regions. First-round RT-PCR targeting the TCR CDR3 was performed with the HTBI primer set. MiXCR was run by TCRdb on the multiplex PCR reads, yielding one entry per CDR3 protein. The sample shows over 500,000 distinct CDR3 sequences, 46% of them seen only once. The chain links TRBV20-1 to TRBJ2-7; TRBD2 agrees at 11 bases. The sample was peripheral blood or thyroid tissue (not recorded which). The clonotype originates from an adult woman with Graves' disease, either hyperthyroidism or ophthalmopathy (not recorded which). CDR3: CSARLAGRGEQYF. The CDR3 coding sequence is TGCAGTGCCCGACTAGCGGGAAGAGGCGAGCAGTACTTC.